This T cell receptor (beta chain) was documented in a study of PD-L1 blockade in urothelial cancer. About the research overall: Beginning in about 2014, patients received atezolizumab, given as 1,200 mg intravenously every 3 weeks. Blood underwent analysis 3 weeks (second dose) and 6 weeks after treatment began. Blood-derived samples held a median roughly 150,000 T cells.

Germline V gene lookup returns CDR1 MNHEY and CDR2 SMNVEV (reference sequence). The CDR3 contains 15 residues. The V gene end was trimmed by 2 bases and the J gene end by 6 bases; junction bases not matched to a gene: 4. Stated time point: pretreatment peripheral blood. Pretreatment and on-treatment samples were taken, numbering 1 to 8 per patient. Clones were read by immunoSEQ multiplex PCR, and TCRdb kept only the in-frame ones, dropping some. The sample lists around 86,000 clones, approximately 80% seen once, with approximately 6.7% in the top ten. The source material was PBMCs, sampled around atezolizumab (anti-PD-L1) treatment. This TCR derives from a man in his forties with urothelial cancer. The chain carries TRBV27 and TRBJ2-1, with TRBD1 matching over 10 bases. CDR3 loop: CASSLPGQGTNEQFF. The CDR3, as DNA: TGTGCCAGCAGTTTACCGGGACAGGGGACCAATGAGCAGTTCTTC.